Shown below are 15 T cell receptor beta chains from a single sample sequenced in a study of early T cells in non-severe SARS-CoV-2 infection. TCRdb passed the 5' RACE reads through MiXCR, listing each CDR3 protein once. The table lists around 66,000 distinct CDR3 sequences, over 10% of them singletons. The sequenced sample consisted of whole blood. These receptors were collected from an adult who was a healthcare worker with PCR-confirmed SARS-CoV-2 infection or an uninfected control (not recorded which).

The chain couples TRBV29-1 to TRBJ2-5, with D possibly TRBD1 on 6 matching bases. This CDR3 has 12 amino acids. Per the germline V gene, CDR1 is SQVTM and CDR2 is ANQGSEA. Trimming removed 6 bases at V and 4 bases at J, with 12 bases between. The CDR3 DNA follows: TGCAGCGTCCTTTTAGGGGGAGAGACCCAGTACTTC. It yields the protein CSVLLGGETQYF.

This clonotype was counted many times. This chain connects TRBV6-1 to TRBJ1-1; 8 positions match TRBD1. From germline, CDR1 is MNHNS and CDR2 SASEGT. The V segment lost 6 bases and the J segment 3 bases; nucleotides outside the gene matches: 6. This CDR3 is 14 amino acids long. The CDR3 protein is CASRERTGYTEAFF. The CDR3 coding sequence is TGTGCCAGCAGAGAACGGACAGGGTACACTGAAGCTTTCTTT.

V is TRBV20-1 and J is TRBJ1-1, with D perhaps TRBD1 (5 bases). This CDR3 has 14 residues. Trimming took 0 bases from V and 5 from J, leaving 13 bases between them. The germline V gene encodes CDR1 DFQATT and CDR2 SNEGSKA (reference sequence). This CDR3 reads CSARDPQGGTEAFF. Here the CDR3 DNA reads TGCAGTGCTAGAGATCCCCAGGGTGGAACTGAAGCTTTCTTT.

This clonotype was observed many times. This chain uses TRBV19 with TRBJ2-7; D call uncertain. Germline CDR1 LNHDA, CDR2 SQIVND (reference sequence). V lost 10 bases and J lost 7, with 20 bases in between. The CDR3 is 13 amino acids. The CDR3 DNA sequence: TGTGCCACCGCTAAGGGCCGAGCTGGTGAGCAGTACTTC. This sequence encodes CATAKGRAGEQYF.

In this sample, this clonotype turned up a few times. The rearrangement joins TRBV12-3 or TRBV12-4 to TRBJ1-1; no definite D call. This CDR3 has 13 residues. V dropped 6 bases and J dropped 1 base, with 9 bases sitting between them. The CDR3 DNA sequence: TGTGCCAGCAGGAACGGCCAGAACACTGAAGCTTTCTTT. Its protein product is CASRNGQNTEAFF.

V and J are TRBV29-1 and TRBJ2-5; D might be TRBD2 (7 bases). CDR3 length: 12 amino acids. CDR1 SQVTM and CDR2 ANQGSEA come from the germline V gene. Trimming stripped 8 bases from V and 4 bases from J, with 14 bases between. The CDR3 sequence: CSLGGGAETQYF. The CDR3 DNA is TGCAGCCTCGGAGGGGGGGCAGAGACCCAGTACTTC.

CDR3 in amino acids: CASSLIPRGNQPQHF. The CDR3 bases are TGTGCCAGCAGCTTAATCCCCCGAGGCAATCAGCCCCAGCATTTT. V is TRBV7-8 and J is TRBJ1-5; D is ambiguous. The germline CDR1 and CDR2 sequences are SGHVS and FQNEAQ. This CDR3 is built from 15 residues. Trimming pared 2 bases from V and 2 bases from J, leaving 10 bases between.

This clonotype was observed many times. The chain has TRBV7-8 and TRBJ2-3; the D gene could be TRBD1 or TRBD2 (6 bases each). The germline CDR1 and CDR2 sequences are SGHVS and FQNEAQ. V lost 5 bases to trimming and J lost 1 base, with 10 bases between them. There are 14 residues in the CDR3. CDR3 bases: TGTGCCAGCAGCCCTCGGGGGCGCACAGATACGCAGTATTTT. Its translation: CASSPRGRTDTQYF.

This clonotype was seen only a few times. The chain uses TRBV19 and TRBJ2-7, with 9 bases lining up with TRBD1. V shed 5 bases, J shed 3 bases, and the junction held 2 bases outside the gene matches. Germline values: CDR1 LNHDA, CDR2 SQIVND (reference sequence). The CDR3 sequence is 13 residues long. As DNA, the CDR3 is TGTGCCAGTAGTCGGGGACAGGGCTACGAGCAGTACTTC. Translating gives CASSRGQGYEQYF.

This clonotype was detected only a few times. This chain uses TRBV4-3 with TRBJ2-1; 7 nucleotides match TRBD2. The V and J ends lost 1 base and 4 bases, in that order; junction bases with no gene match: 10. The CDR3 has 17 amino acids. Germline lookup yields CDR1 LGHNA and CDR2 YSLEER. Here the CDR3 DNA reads TGCGCCAGCAGCCAAGCGGGTTCACGCGGGGGTTACAATGAGCAGTTCTTC. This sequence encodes CASSQAGSRGGYNEQFF.

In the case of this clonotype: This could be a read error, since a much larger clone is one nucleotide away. The CDR3 nucleotides are TGTGCCAGCAGTGGAAGGGGGCAGCCGGGCAATCAGCTCCAGCATTTT. It encodes CASSGRGQPGNQLQHF. This chain links TRBV2 with TRBJ1-5; 7 bases agree with TRBD1. The CDR3 has 16 residues. Germline V gives CDR1 SNHLY, CDR2 FYNNEI.

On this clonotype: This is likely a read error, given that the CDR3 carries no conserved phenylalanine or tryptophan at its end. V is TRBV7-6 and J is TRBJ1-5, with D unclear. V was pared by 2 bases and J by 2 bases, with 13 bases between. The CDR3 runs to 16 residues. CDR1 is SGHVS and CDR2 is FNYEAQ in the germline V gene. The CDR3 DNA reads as TGTGCCAGCAGCTTATCACCCGGCCGGGGCAATCAGCCCCAGCATATT. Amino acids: CASSLSPGRGNQPQHI.

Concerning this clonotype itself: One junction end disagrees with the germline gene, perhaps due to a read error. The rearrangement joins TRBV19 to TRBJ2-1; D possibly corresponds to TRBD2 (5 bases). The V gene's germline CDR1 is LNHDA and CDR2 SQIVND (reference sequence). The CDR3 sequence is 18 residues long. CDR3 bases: TGTGCCAGTAGTCATCTCCTGGCGGGTGCCAGCTCCTACAATGTGCAGTTCTTC. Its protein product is CASSHLLAGASSYNVQFF.

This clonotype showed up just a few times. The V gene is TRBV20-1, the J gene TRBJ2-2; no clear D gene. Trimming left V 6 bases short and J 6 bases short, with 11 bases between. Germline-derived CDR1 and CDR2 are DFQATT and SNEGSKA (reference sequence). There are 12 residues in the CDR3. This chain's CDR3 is CSAPRKPGELFF. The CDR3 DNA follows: TGCAGTGCCCCTAGAAAGCCCGGGGAGCTGTTTTTT.

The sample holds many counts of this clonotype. CDR3 loop: CASSQGSTNEKLFF. The CDR3 DNA follows: TGTGCCAGCAGCCAGGGGTCGACTAATGAAAAACTGTTTTTT. The chain joins TRBV12-3 or TRBV12-4 to TRBJ1-4, with D maybe TRBD1 (6 bases). The CDR3 consists of 14 residues. V was trimmed by 6 bases and J by 2 bases, leaving 10 bases between them.